This T cell receptor beta chain is drawn from a study of T cell repertoires in cytomegalovirus infection. Background on the study: Based on public TCR beta signatures, there were indications of CMV infection and of a matching HLA type.

This clonotype showed up just a few times. Its antigen is still unknown. MiXCR was run by TCRdb on the reads, yielding one entry per CDR3 protein. The sample yields about 330,000 distinct CDR3 sequences, 34% seen once. V lost 1 base and J 6 bases, leaving 12 bases between the germline ends. CDR1 SEHNR and CDR2 FQNEAQ come from the germline V gene (reference sequence). The length of the CDR3 is 14 residues. The TCR comes from a human donor in good health (CMV status not recorded). Some clones in this sample may be carry-over from other donors' samples. The input for sequencing was cultured PBMCs, taken from culture after CMV antigen stimulation. V gene TRBV7-9 combines with J gene TRBJ1-2; unclear D gene. Written as DNA, the CDR3 is TGTGCCAGCAGCTTAGACCCCCGGGCGGATGGCTACACCTTC. This codes for CASSLDPRADGYTF.